Listed here are 22 T cell receptor beta chains from one sample, sequenced in a study of cytomegalovirus exposure and HLA in healthy donors. Sequenced by immunoSEQ multiplex PCR; TCRdb stores in-frame clones only, minus some. This sample has roughly 220,000 clones, with under 95% found just once. The sample comprised PBMCs. The source is a woman younger than 30 in good health and CMV-seronegative.

For the CDR3, the DNA is TGTGCCAGCAGTCCAATAGCAGGCACAGATACGCAGTATTTT. It codes for CASSPIAGTDTQYF. This chain uses TRBV27 with TRBJ2-3; unclear D gene. The CDR3 loop spans 14 amino acids. CDR1 and CDR2 (germline): MNHEY, SMNVEV (reference sequence). V gave up 5 bases and J gave up 1 base, with 10 bases separating them.

The genes are TRBV5-1 and TRBJ2-7; the D is unclear. CDR1 is SGHRS and CDR2 is YFSETQ in the germline V gene. This CDR3 comprises 12 residues. Trimming took 4 bases from V and 3 from J, leaving 8 bases between them. DNA for the CDR3: TGCGCCAGCAGCGGAGATGGCTACGAGCAGTACTTC. It translates to CASSGDGYEQYF.

The rearrangement uses TRBV7-9 and TRBJ1-1; D is unresolved. This CDR3 has 11 residues. In germline, CDR1 is SEHNR, CDR2 FQNEAQ (reference sequence). V lost 10 bases, J lost 7 bases, and 13 bases lay in between. The CDR3 loop is CATERGFEAFF. In DNA form, the CDR3 reads TGTGCCACCGAGCGGGGTTTTGAAGCTTTCTTT.

This sequence joins TRBV7-3 and TRBJ2-5; TRBD1 aligns across 7 bases. Per germline, CDR1 SGHTA and CDR2 FQGTGA. The trim removed 6 bases at V and 5 bases at J, leaving 3 bases unmatched. The CDR3 covers 12 residues. This CDR3 reads CASRGQSETQYF. For the CDR3, the DNA is TGTGCCAGCAGGGGACAGAGTGAGACCCAGTACTTC.

The chain has TRBV5-4 and TRBJ1-1; 7 bases map to TRBD1. The CDR3 has 11 residues. Germline CDR1 reads SGHNT; CDR2 reads YYREEE (reference sequence). After removal of 6 bases from V and 13 bases from J, the junction contained 9 bases not matched to a gene. This CDR3 reads CASNQGQKFFF. The CDR3 DNA reads TGTGCCAGCAATCAGGGACAGAAATTTTTCTTT.

In DNA, the CDR3 is TGTGCCAGCAGCCCCCTCCTTCCGGGTTTATTATCCGACACTGAAGCTTTCTTT. This translates into CASSPLLPGLLSDTEAFF. The J gene is TRBJ1-1, the V gene TRBV28; D not certain. CDR1 is MDHEN and CDR2 is SYDVKM in the germline V gene. V was shortened by 6 bases and J by 3 bases, with 26 bases between the two germline ends. This CDR3 has 18 residues. Based on the CDR3 plus reference TRBV28 and TRBJ1-1, the full variable domain is DVKVTQSSRYLVKRTGEKVFLECVQDMDHENMFWYRQDPGLGLRLIYFSYDVKMKEKGDIPEGYSVSREKKERFSLILESASTNQTSMYLCASSPLLPGLLSDTEAFFGQGTRLTVV.

This chain connects TRBV10-3 to TRBJ2-3; 11 bases are shared with TRBD2. CDR3 length: 18 amino acids. Per the germline V gene, CDR1 is ENHRY and CDR2 is SYGVKD. V was pared by 0 bases and J by 5 bases, with 10 bases of the junction left unmatched. The CDR3 nucleotides are TGTGCCATCAGTGAGTCGAAGGTACTAGCGGGAGTAGTAGATACGCAGTATTTT. It encodes CAISESKVLAGVVDTQYF.

CDR3 amino acids: CASSAPLQDTMNTGELFF. The CDR3 DNA reads TGTGCCAGCAGCGCGCCACTCCAGGACACTATGAACACCGGGGAGCTGTTTTTT. The chain is built from TRBV9 and TRBJ2-2, with TRBD1 as a possible D gene (5 bases). Germline V gives CDR1 SGDLS, CDR2 YYNGEE. There are 18 residues in the CDR3. V was trimmed by 3 bases and J by 1 base, leaving 19 bases between them.

This clone has a single count. J is TRBJ2-3 and V is TRBV5-1; a weak D match, TRBD1 (6 bases). The CDR3 sequence is 16 residues long. V was clipped by 4 bases and J by 3 bases, with 18 bases between them. CDR1 is SGHRS, CDR2 YFSETQ, per germline. CDR3 nucleotide sequence: TGCGCCAGCAGCGCAGGGCGACAGGCCCCTACAGATACGCAGTATTTT. This sequence encodes CASSAGRQAPTDTQYF.

A single count supports this clone. The chain links TRBV28 to TRBJ1-5; the match to TRBD1 covers 8 bases. Per the germline V gene, CDR1 is MDHEN and CDR2 is SYDVKM. This CDR3 has 14 residues. V lost 7 bases to trimming and J lost 6 bases; unmatched junction nucleotides: 8. The CDR3 nucleotides are TGTGCCAGCAAAACAGGGGGATTTGCTCAGCCCCAGCATTTT. It codes for CASKTGGFAQPQHF.

V gene TRBV2 combines with J gene TRBJ1-2; D gene ambiguous. This CDR3 region has 14 residues. CDR1 and CDR2 from the germline V gene are SNHLY and FYNNEI. V was shortened by 6 bases and J by 8 bases, with 19 bases between the two germline ends. The CDR3 nucleotides read TGTGCCAGCAGGGCCGAGACGGGTTCCGGAGGCTACACCTTC. This gives the protein CASRAETGSGGYTF.

V gene TRBV6-5 combines with J gene TRBJ1-1; D not certain. There are 15 residues in the CDR3. Germline lookup yields CDR1 MNHEY and CDR2 SVGAGI. Trimming left V 5 bases short and J 1 base short, with 14 bases between. The CDR3 spells CASSTLGPANTEAFF. The CDR3 DNA follows: TGTGCCAGCAGTACTCTGGGCCCCGCGAACACTGAAGCTTTCTTT.

The genes are TRBV5-1 and TRBJ1-4; a weak D match, TRBD1 (5 bases). Trimming shortened V by 4 bases and J by 7 bases, and 8 bases separated the two germline ends. Germline CDR1 and CDR2: SGHRS and YFSETQ. There are 12 residues in the CDR3. In DNA form, the CDR3 reads TGCGCCAGCAGCCAGGGACTTGAAAAACTGTTTTTT. Amino acids: CASSQGLEKLFF.

The chain couples TRBV29-1 to TRBJ2-3; D is ambiguous. Germline CDR1 SQVTM, CDR2 ANQGSEA. This CDR3 is 13 amino acids long. Deletions cut 3 bases from V and 3 bases from J, with 10 bases between. The CDR3 nucleotides read TGCAGCGTTGACTTGCGGAGAACAGATACGCAGTATTTT. This translates into CSVDLRRTDTQYF.

The gene calls are TRBV7-7 and TRBJ2-1, with 11 bases identical to TRBD2. The germline gives CDR1 SSHAT, CDR2 FNYEAQ (reference sequence). With V trimmed by 5 bases and J by 6 bases, 6 bases remained unmatched. This CDR3 region has 15 residues. For the CDR3, the DNA is TGTGCCAGCAGCGTCCTAGCGGGAGGCTTCAATGAGCAGTTCTTC. Its protein product is CASSVLAGGFNEQFF. The whole variable domain, remainder taken from reference TRBV7-7 and TRBJ2-1, is GAGVSQSPRYKVTKRGQDVTLRCDPISSHATLYWYQQALGQGPEFLTYFNYEAQPDKSGLPSDRFSAERPEGSISTLTIQRTEQRDSAMYRCASSVLAGGFNEQFFGPGTRLTVL.

This clone was seen only once. The genes are TRBV7-7 and TRBJ2-7, with 13 bases lining up with TRBD2. Germline-derived CDR1 and CDR2 are SSHAT and FNYEAQ (reference sequence). The V and J ends lost 5 bases and 3 bases, in that order; junction bases with no gene match: 22. The CDR3 is 21 amino acids. The CDR3 here is CASSRTLFGTSGTWEDYEQYF. The CDR3 DNA follows: TGTGCCAGCAGCCGAACCCTCTTCGGGACTAGCGGGACCTGGGAGGACTACGAGCAGTACTTC.

J is TRBJ1-2 and V is TRBV7-9, with D unresolved. CDR3 size: 14 residues. CDR1 is SEHNR and CDR2 is FQNEAQ in the germline V gene (reference sequence). V gave up 5 bases and J gave up 6 bases, with 16 bases separating them. The CDR3 is CASSHLSLGHGYTF. The CDR3 DNA reads TGTGCCAGCAGCCATCTAAGTCTGGGCCATGGCTACACCTTC.

This chain links TRBV29-1 with TRBJ1-3; no definite D call. In germline, CDR1 is SQVTM, CDR2 ANQGSEA. This CDR3 spans 13 amino acids. V dropped 5 bases and J dropped 0 bases, with 8 bases sitting between them. The CDR3 region has the DNA TGCAGCGTTACTTCCGTCTCTGGAAACACCATATATTTT. As protein: CSVTSVSGNTIYF.

The rearrangement uses TRBV29-1 and TRBJ2-2, with D maybe TRBD1 (5 bases). This CDR3 comprises 13 residues. V was clipped by 7 bases and J by 1 base, with 10 bases between them. In germline, CDR1 is SQVTM, CDR2 ANQGSEA. The CDR3 sequence is CSALQGNTGELFF. The DNA for the CDR3 is TGCAGCGCTCTCCAGGGGAACACCGGGGAGCTGTTTTTT.

J is TRBJ2-3 and V is TRBV4-2; the match to TRBD2 covers 10 bases. V lost 0 bases to trimming and J lost 1 base; unmatched junction nucleotides: 10. This CDR3 comprises 19 residues. CDR1 is LGHNA and CDR2 is YNFKEQ in the germline V gene. The CDR3 region is CASSQEGGGLADGTDTQYF. In DNA form, the CDR3 reads TGTGCCAGCAGCCAAGAAGGAGGAGGACTAGCGGATGGCACAGATACGCAGTATTTT.

This rearrangement joins TRBV4-1 to TRBJ2-7, with 10 bases lining up with TRBD2. The CDR3 covers 16 residues. Trimming removed 0 bases from V and 3 bases from J; junction bases left unmatched: 5. Per germline, CDR1 MGHRA and CDR2 YSYEKL. The CDR3 loop is CASSQDSSGSLYEQYF. Written as DNA, the CDR3 is TGCGCCAGCAGCCAAGATTCTAGCGGGAGCCTCTACGAGCAGTACTTC.

J is TRBJ2-1 and V is TRBV6-1; the D is unclear. This CDR3 is 12 amino acids long. Trimming stripped 8 bases from V and 3 bases from J, with 8 bases between. CDR1 and CDR2 (germline): MNHNS, SASEGT. The CDR3 nucleotides read TGTGCCAGCGGGCCTGGCTACAATGAGCAGTTCTTC. This encodes CASGPGYNEQFF.